This TCR beta chain emerged from a study of T cell repertoires in cytomegalovirus infection. Background on the study: CMV infection plus the matching HLA type was flagged by public TCR beta signatures.

For this clonotype: The antigen remains unidentified.

General study findings and limits: Adding up the frequency of public TCR beta families identified people who carried CMV plus the relevant HLA. There were HLA-C-restricted CMV-specific TCR beta clonotypes dominating the ex vivo response.

Using its own MiXCR run on the reads, TCRdb lists one record per CDR3 protein. The sample has around 550,000 distinct CDR3 sequences, around a quarter seen once. Germline V gives CDR1 SGHRS, CDR2 YFSETQ. The CDR3 is 14 residues long. Trimming took off 0 bases at V and 4 bases at J, with 7 bases between the two ends. This receptor was identified in a human donor in good health (CMV status not recorded). Some clones in this sample may be carry-over from other donors' samples. The source material was PBMCs. This rearrangement joins TRBV5-1 to TRBJ2-2; D possibly matches TRBD1 or TRBD2 (5 bases each). The CDR3 loop reads CASSLDGATGELFF. The CDR3 nucleotides read TGCGCCAGCAGCTTGGACGGGGCCACCGGGGAGCTGTTTTTT.